This record covers a single T cell receptor (beta chain). Its antigen is currently unknown. The sample originates from a study of vaccination effects on CD4 cells after COVID-19. The ViraFEST assay expanded antigen-specific CD4+ T cells with viral peptide pools before sequencing. Culture proceeded for 10 days, and CD4+ T cells were then isolated. PCR confirmed that the person was infected with SARS-CoV-2 between March and December 2020. All participants had two doses of either the BNT162b2 or mRNA-1273 vaccine. Two million PBMC were seeded per well and grown in the presence of 10 IU/ml IL-2 and 8.5 to 10 ug/ml peptides. On day 3 and again on day 7, half the medium was replaced with IL-2 medium. Germline V gene lookup returns CDR1 SGDLS and CDR2 YYNGEE. The CDR3 sequence is 14 residues long. V lost 4 bases, J lost 7 bases, and 4 bases stayed unmatched. Libraries were prepared by immunoSEQ multiplex PCR; TCRdb keeps only in-frame clonotypes and omits some of them. Of about 14,000 clones listed, around 80% are singletons.

The V call is TRBV9, the J call TRBJ1-6, with 8 bases fitting TRBD1. The source was CD4+ T cells from PBMCs cultured with SARS-CoV-2 spike peptides, collected after COVID-19 vaccination. The receptor's source is a human donor who had a prior SARS-CoV-2 infection. The DNA for the CDR3 is TGTGCCAGCAGCACGACAGGGGACAATTCACCCCTCCACTTT. This translates into CASSTTGDNSPLHF. The complete variable domain, with remaining parts taken from reference TRBV9 and TRBJ1-6, reads DSGVTQTPKHLITATGQRVTLRCSPRSGDLSVYWYQQSLDQGLQFLIQYYNGEERAKGNILERFSAQQFPDLHSELNLSSLELGDSALYFCASSTTGDNSPLHFGNGTRLTVT.